The 6 T cell receptor beta chains reported below all come from one sample, sequenced in a study of shared clonotypes between healthy human individuals. Measured with immunoSEQ multiplex PCR; TCRdb has only the in-frame clones, and not every one. The table lists about 2.3 million clones, 92% of them singletons. The specimen sequenced was naive CD4+ T cells from PBMCs. Subset indicated: CD45RA+ positively selected. These receptors were obtained from a man aged 18 to 29 in good health. Some clones in this sample may be carry-over from other donors' samples.

The CDR3 loop is CASSLMDRVNSPLHF. For the CDR3, the DNA is TGTGCCAGCAGCTTAATGGACAGGGTAAATTCACCCCTCCACTTT. The gene calls are TRBV7-8 and TRBJ1-6; TRBD1 aligns across 8 bases. Trimming removed 2 bases from V and 7 bases from J; junction bases left unmatched: 4. This CDR3 has 15 residues. In germline, CDR1 is SGHVS, CDR2 FQNEAQ.

The rearrangement links TRBV18 to TRBJ2-7, with unresolved D. Trimming shortened V by 6 bases and J by 7 bases, and 13 bases separated the two germline ends. The length of the CDR3 is 12 residues. CDR1 and CDR2 (germline): KGHSH, LQKENI. In DNA, the CDR3 is TGTGCCAGCTCTCCAAGCGTGATTGAGCAGTACTTC. This gives the protein CASSPSVIEQYF.

This chain joins TRBV5-4 and TRBJ2-2; 7 bases fit TRBD2. V was pared by 4 bases and J by 4 bases, with 7 bases of the junction left unmatched. In germline, CDR1 is SGHNT, CDR2 YYREEE (reference sequence). The length of the CDR3 is 15 residues. The CDR3 DNA reads TGTGCCAGCAGCCGGGAGGTCTTCACCACCGGGGAGCTGTTTTTT. This sequence encodes CASSREVFTTGELFF.

This sequence joins TRBV4-1 and TRBJ1-1; D unclear. This CDR3 contains 17 residues. Per the germline V gene, CDR1 is MGHRA and CDR2 is YSYEKL. Trimming removed 1 base from V and 0 bases from J, with 15 bases in between. The CDR3 region is CASSQGRAYAVNTEAFF. CDR3 in DNA: TGCGCCAGCAGCCAAGGTCGGGCTTACGCCGTGAACACTGAAGCTTTCTTT.

The chain combines TRBV28 with TRBJ2-1; possible D gene TRBD1, 5 bases. The CDR3 loop spans 14 amino acids. CDR1 is MDHEN and CDR2 is SYDVKM in the germline V gene. V lost 2 bases and J 9 bases, leaving 14 bases between the germline ends. The CDR3 is CASSLLGVLGEQFF. CDR3 sequence (DNA): TGTGCCAGCAGTTTACTAGGGGTCTTAGGTGAGCAGTTCTTC.

Only one count was recorded for this clone. This chain joins TRBV7-6 and TRBJ2-3; 7 positions match TRBD1. V was clipped by 5 bases and J by 5 bases; unmatched bases: 10. Germline V gene data show CDR1 as SGHVS and CDR2 as FNYEAQ. This CDR3 comprises 15 residues. The CDR3 region is CASSGPTGVVDTQYF. DNA for the CDR3: TGTGCCAGCAGCGGGCCCACAGGGGTTGTAGATACGCAGTATTTT.